The clone carrying this T cell receptor (beta chain) was found a few times. Its specificity is not known. The source of the sample is a study of cytomegalovirus exposure and HLA in healthy donors. Overall study findings and caveats: Presence/absence analyses assumed roughly uniform sequencing depth across donors, which may not hold. In a later analysis, an Asian-associated ancestry cluster reportedly showed fewer N-insertions than the approximately 700-donor mean. In a later analysis, a missense DCLRE1C variant was linked to TCR beta V- and J-gene trimming. Researchers reportedly found TCR beta sequences accurately predicted most subjects' HLA-A and HLA-B alleles.

The trim removed 7 bases at V and 6 bases at J, leaving 9 bases unmatched. Germline V gives CDR1 MGHDK, CDR2 SYGVNS. The CDR3 extends over 15 amino acids. The PCR used 60 Vbeta and 13 Jbeta primers. Clones were sequenced by immunoSEQ multiplex PCR, and TCRdb holds only the in-frame ones, with some missing. In the table there are more than 60,000 clones, around 80% of which are singletons. This clonotype was obtained from a woman aged 25-40 years in good health and CMV-seronegative. What was sequenced was PBMCs. The J gene is TRBJ2-1, the V gene TRBV25-1; 10 bases align to TRBD1. DNA of the CDR3: TGTGCCAGCACCAACCGGGACAGGGGATTCAATGAGCAGTTCTTC. Translating it yields CASTNRDRGFNEQFF.